This entry concerns a single T cell receptor beta chain. Its antigen is currently unknown. The data originate from a study of CD8+CD57+ T cells in acquired aplastic anemia. At the level of the study: Recorded DNA amounts for sorted CD4+ and CD8+ cells had an average of 3.2 ug.

Study conclusions and caveats: In common between the patients and the controls were some 28 CD8+ CDR3 sequences.

Genomic DNA acted as the template from which TCR beta VDJ combination and CDR3 sequence profiling were carried out. TCRdb redid the calling of the reads with MiXCR, one entry per CDR3 protein. The table includes 200,000 to 250,000 distinct CDR3 sequences, less than 75% detected once. Patients who underwent sequencing had shown CD8+CD57+ cell expansion by flow cytometry. Blood came from patients not yet given any therapy. This receptor was taken from a human donor with aplastic anemia. The sequenced material came from sorted CD4+, CD8+, or CD8+CD57+ T cells (not recorded which) from PBMCs.

The CDR3 here is CSAGLAAEQYF. The CDR3 nucleotides are TGCAGCGCCGGACTAGCCGCCGAGCAGTACTTC. The chain recombines TRBV29-1 with TRBJ2-7, with 8 bases identical to TRBD2. Per the germline V gene, CDR1 is SQVTM and CDR2 is ANQGSEA. The CDR3 contains 11 residues. V lost 7 bases, J lost 6 bases, and 5 bases stayed unmatched.